This T cell receptor (beta chain) was identified in a study of blood T cell repertoires in COVID-19. Study context: Spain, Italy and the United States supplied samples that represented acute and convalescent COVID-19. T cells, B-cell-depleted T cells, or PBMCs supplied cDNA or gDNA.

Authors' analysis steps: Estimates of nucleated cell counts were drawn from the amplification of reference gene primers. Assay used: immunoSEQ multiplex PCR; TCRdb lists only in-frame clones, some missing. D and trimming come from the DNA, and the V and J calls and clone size come from that table. The sample contains roughly 180,000 clones, more than 80% of which appear only once. Those enrolled in Seattle joined during active infection and were followed longitudinally afterward. Sequencing used peripheral blood. The clonotype comes from a woman aged 40 to 50 with COVID-19, enrolled during active disease.

The CDR3 reads CASSLKGDTIYF. DNA of the CDR3: TGTGCCAGCAGCTTAAAAGGGGACACCATATATTTT. The chain carries TRBV7-6 and TRBJ1-3, with D maybe TRBD1 (5 bases). The length of the CDR3 is 12 residues. Germline V gene lookup returns CDR1 SGHVS and CDR2 FNYEAQ. The germline V and J ends were trimmed by 2 bases and 8 bases, with 7 bases remaining between them.